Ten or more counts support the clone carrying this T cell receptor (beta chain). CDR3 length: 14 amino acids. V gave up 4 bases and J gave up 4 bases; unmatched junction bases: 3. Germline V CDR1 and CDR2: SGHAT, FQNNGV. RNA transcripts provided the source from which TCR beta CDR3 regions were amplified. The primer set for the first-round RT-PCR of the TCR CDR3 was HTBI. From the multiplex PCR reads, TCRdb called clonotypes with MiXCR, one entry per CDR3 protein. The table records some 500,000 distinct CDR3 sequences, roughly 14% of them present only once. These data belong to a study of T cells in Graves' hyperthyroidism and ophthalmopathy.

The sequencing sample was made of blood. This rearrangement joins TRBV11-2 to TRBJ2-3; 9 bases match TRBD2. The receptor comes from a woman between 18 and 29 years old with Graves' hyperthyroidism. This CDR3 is CASSYSGRPDTQYF. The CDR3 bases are TGTGCCAGCAGCTATAGCGGGAGACCAGATACGCAGTATTTT.